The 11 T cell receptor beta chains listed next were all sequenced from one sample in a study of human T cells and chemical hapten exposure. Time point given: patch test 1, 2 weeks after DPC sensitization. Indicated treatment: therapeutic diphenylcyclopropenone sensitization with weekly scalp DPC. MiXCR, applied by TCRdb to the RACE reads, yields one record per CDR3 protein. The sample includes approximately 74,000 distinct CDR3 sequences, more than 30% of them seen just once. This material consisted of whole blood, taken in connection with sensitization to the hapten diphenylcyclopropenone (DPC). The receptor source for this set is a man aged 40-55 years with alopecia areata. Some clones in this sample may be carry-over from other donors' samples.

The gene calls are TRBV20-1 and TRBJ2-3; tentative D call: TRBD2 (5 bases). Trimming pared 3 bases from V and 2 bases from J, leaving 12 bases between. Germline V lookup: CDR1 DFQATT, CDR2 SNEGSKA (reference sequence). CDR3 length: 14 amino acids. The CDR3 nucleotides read TGCAGTGCTAGTAACCCTAGCCCCACAGATACGCAGTATTTT. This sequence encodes CSASNPSPTDTQYF.

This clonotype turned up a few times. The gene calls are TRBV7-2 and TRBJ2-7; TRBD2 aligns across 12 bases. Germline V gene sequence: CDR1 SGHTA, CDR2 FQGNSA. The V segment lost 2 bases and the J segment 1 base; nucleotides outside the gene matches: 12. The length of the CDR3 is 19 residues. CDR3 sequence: CASSLRDAWTSGISYEQYF. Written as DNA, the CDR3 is TGTGCCAGCAGCTTAAGAGACGCCTGGACTAGCGGGATTTCCTACGAGCAGTACTTC.

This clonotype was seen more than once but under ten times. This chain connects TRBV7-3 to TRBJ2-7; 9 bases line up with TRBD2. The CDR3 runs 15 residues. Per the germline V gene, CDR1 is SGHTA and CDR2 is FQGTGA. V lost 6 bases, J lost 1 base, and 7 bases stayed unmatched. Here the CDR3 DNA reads TGTGCCAGCAGAAGTAGCGGGAGCCTTTCCTACGAGCAGTACTTC. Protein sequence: CASRSSGSLSYEQYF.

The CDR3 DNA follows: TGTGCCAGCAGTTATGTGGGGTCGGAACTGTTTTTT. As protein: CASSYVGSELFF. V and J are TRBV6-5 and TRBJ1-4; D is undetermined. This CDR3 has 12 residues. V was cut by 3 bases and J by 12 bases, with 11 bases left in between. Germline V gene sequence: CDR1 MNHEY, CDR2 SVGAGI.

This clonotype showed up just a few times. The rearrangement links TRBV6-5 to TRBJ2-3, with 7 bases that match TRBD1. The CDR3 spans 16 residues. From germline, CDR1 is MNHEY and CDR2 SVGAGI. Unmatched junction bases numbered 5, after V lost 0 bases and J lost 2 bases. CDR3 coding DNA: TGTGCCAGCAGTTACTCGAACAGGGGATACACAGATACGCAGTATTTT. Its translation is CASSYSNRGYTDTQYF.

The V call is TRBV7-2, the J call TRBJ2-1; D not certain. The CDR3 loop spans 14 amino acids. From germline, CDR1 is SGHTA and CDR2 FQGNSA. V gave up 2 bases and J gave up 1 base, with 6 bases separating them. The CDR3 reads CASSLSVSYNEQFF. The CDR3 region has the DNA TGTGCCAGCAGCTTATCAGTTTCCTACAATGAGCAGTTCTTC.

This CDR3 reads CASRWETGGSYEQYF. Written as DNA, the CDR3 is TGTGCCAGCAGATGGGAGACAGGGGGTTCCTACGAGCAGTACTTC. V and J are TRBV6-5 and TRBJ2-7, with 9 nucleotides matching TRBD1. Germline CDR1 is MNHEY and CDR2 is SVGAGI. Trimming cost V 6 bases and J 1 base; bases outside gene matches: 7. The CDR3 runs 15 residues.

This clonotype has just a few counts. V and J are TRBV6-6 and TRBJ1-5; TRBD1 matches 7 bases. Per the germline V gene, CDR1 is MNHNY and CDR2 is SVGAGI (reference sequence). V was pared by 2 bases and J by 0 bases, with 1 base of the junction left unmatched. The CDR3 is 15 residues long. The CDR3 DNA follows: TGTGCCAGCAGTTACGGGACAGCTAGCAATCAGCCCCAGCATTTT. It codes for CASSYGTASNQPQHF.

The CDR3 sequence is CSVNQGASAETQYF. Written as DNA, the CDR3 is TGCAGCGTTAACCAGGGAGCATCGGCGGAGACCCAGTACTTC. This chain uses TRBV29-1 with TRBJ2-5; tentatively, D is TRBD1 or TRBD2 (5 bases each). The CDR3 is 14 amino acids. Germline V gene lookup returns CDR1 SQVTM and CDR2 ANQGSEA. V lost 5 bases, J lost 5 bases, and 18 bases lay in between. Full variable domain (remainder filled in from reference TRBV29-1 and TRBJ2-5): SAVISQKPSRDICQRGTSLTIQCQVDSQVTMMFWYRQQPGQSLTLIATANQGSEATYESGFVIDKFPISRPNLTFSTLTVSNMSPEDSSIYLCSVNQGASAETQYFGPGTRLLVL.

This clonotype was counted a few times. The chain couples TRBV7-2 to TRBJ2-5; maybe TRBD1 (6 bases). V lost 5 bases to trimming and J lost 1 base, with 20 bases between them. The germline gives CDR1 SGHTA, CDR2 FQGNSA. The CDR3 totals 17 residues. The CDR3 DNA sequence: TGTGCCAGCAGCCGATCCGGGGCTAGGGGGTCCCAAGAGACCCAGTACTTC. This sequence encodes CASSRSGARGSQETQYF.

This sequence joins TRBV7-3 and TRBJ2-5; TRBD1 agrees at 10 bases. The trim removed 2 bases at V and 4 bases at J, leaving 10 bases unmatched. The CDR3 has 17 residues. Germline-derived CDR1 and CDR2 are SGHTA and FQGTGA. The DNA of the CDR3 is TGTGCCAGCAGCTTAGGGGTAGGGGACAGGGGACGAGAGACCCAGTACTTC. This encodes CASSLGVGDRGRETQYF.